The T cell receptor beta chain under discussion was sequenced for a study of shared clonotypes between healthy human individuals (TCRdb year 2020). Turning to the overall study: Two women and a few men aged 18 to 49 years were included in the cohort. Per donor, three plates each were used for CD4 naive and CD4 memory, two for CD8 naive, and one for CD8 memory. Blood TCR repertoires of about five healthy adults were deeply sequenced to estimate repertoire size and the extent of clonotype sharing between individuals. To increase sequencing depth and limit assay-specific biases, TCR repertoire library preparation and sequencing were carried out by different laboratories using diverse techniques. Each donor's leukapheresis produced roughly between about 0.8 and 8.9 billion PBMCs. Overall results and qualifications from the work: Estimated clonotype richness was generally larger for naive than for memory subsets. Incomplete sequencing was indicated by rarefaction of sorted-subset datasets, despite the large sequencing depth. Sampling was restricted to blood, and TCR repertoires in tissues likely differ from the TCR repertoires found in blood. When a handful of donors were compared, the shared fraction of clonotypes was around 5% for naive CD4, approximately 3.3% for naive CD8, 2% to 2.5% for memory CD4, and roughly 0.43% for memory CD8. Clonotypes shared by all four sorted-subset donors showed higher generation probabilities than non-shared clonotypes. Based on pairwise subsampling, the degree of clonotype sharing among donors was expected to be affected by sequencing depth. Because the study included a small number of donors, the genetic and exposure-history diversity represented was limited.

Using the deep immunoSEQ assay, TCR CDR3 regions were amplified from genomic DNA by multiplex PCR. Extracted genomic DNA from each cell subset was spread evenly across all wells of several immunoSEQ 96-well plates, with each plate serving as a replicate. For sorted subsets, 150 to 250 ng of genomic DNA, equivalent to about 30,000 T cell genomes, went into each replicate PCR. Purified libraries were measured with a Qubit 3.0 fluorometer, size-checked on a Bioanalyzer 2100, and measured again with the KAPA Library Quantification kit. Each immunoSEQ 96-well plate was sequenced on its own single-read 150-cycle Illumina NextSeq 550 flow cell. In the original analysis: Because the immunoSEQ output held only junctional sequences and lacked quality scores, the filtering could not match the filtering applied to full-length reads. Sequences were annotated with PyIR, a Python wrapper for IgBLAST v1.9, and V/J genes and CDR3 were assigned using IMGT germline references. Reads were removed for weak V/J assignments (E-value above 1e-6), missing CDR3, stop codons, out-of-frame junctions, or ambiguous translated residues. V3J clonotypes were defined as sequences sharing the same inferred V gene, J gene, and CDR3 amino acid sequence. Percentage overlap between repertoires was calculated by dividing the number of shared unique clonotypes by the size of the smaller repertoire. Three approaches were used to assess repertoire richness: RTK rarefaction, the Chao1 estimator, and Recon v2.1 estimates of unobserved clonotypes. Generation probabilities were computed with OLGA for all TCRbeta clonotypes obtained by the gDNA method from several donors. In its TCRdb copy, this immuneACCESS table keeps in-frame sequences only and misses some clones. Where compared with another copy, unresolved V genes explain less than half of these, and the others have no known cause. Clone size and V and J calls were adopted from that table, with D and trimming inferred from the DNA. A total of a few million clones appear in this sample, just over 90% of them only once. The ten largest make up about 0.41% of the sample.

Donors were healthy HIV-negative adults with no recently reported acute infections or vaccinations. Every donor was a Caucasian adult living in Nashville, Tennessee, USA. Magnetic negative selection was used to enrich CD4+ T cells, after which naive cells were positively selected on CD45RA and the negative fraction became the memory subset. Blood was collected by leukapheresis, and PBMCs were isolated by Ficoll-Histopaque density gradient centrifugation and then cryopreserved in liquid nitrogen vapor phase. Analytical flow cytometry was used to check the purity and quantity of each magnetically sorted T cell population. From each sorted fraction, genomic DNA was isolated and quantified by UV absorbance on a Nanodrop 2000c. This clone showed up just once. The target of this receptor is not known. Base qualities are not recorded, but no much larger clone differs from it by a single base. The sequenced sample consisted of naive CD4+ T cells from PBMCs. Read against the paper, the sample's cell subset or site label means: CD45RA+ positively selected. This TCR came from a man younger than 35 in good health. Some clones in this sample may be carry-over from other donors' samples.

The CDR3 protein is CASSTSGTVNTEAFF. The DNA sequence is given as TGTGCCAGCAGCACCTCCGGGACAGTGAACACTGAAGCTTTCTTT. The chain couples TRBV9 to TRBJ1-1; 7 central bases correspond to TRBD1. From cysteine to phenylalanine, the CDR3 is 15 amino acids long. Left in the record is the CDR3 DNA by itself, 45 bases read in frame from the first base. Via the germline V gene, CDR1 is SGDLS and CDR2 YYNGEE. Germline trimming: 4 bases from V, 0 bases from J; junction bases outside gene matches: 6. With all but the CDR3 taken from the reference TRBV9 and TRBJ1-1 genes, the full variable domain is: DSGVTQTPKHLITATGQRVTLRCSPRSGDLSVYWYQQSLDQGLQFLIQYYNGEERAKGNILERFSAQQFPDLHSELNLSSLELGDSALYFCASSTSGTVNTEAFFGQGTRLTVV.